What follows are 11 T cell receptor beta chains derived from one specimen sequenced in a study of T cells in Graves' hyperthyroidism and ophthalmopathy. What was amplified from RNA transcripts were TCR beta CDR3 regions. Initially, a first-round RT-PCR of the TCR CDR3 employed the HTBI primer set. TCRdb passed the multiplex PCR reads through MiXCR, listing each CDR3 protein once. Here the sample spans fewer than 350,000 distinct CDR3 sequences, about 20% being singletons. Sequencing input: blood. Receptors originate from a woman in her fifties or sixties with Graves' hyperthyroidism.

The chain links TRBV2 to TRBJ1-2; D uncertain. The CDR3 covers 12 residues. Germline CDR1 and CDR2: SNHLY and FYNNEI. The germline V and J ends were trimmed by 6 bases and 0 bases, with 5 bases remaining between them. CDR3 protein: CASRDPNYGYTF. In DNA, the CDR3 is TGTGCCAGCAGAGATCCTAACTATGGCTACACCTTC.

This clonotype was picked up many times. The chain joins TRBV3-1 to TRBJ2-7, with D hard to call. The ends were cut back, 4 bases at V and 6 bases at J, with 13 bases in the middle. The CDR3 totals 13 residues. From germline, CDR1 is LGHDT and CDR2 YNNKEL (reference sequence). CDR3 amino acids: CASSPLFPSEQYF. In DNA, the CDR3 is TGTGCCAGCAGCCCCCTTTTTCCGTCCGAGCAGTACTTC.

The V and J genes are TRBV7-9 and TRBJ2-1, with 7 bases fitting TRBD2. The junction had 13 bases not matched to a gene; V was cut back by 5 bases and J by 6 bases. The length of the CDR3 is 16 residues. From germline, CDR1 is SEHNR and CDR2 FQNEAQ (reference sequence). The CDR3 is CASSRYRGVRGNEQFF. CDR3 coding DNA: TGTGCCAGCAGCCGATACCGGGGGGTTCGAGGCAATGAGCAGTTCTTC.

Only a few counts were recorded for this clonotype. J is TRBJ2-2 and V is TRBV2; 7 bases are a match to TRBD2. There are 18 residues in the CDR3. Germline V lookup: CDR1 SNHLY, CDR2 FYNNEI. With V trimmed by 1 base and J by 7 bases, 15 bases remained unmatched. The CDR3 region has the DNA TGTGCCAGCAGTGAAGGACCGAAACTGGGGGGGTTGGACGGGGAGCTGTTTTTT. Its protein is CASSEGPKLGGLDGELFF.

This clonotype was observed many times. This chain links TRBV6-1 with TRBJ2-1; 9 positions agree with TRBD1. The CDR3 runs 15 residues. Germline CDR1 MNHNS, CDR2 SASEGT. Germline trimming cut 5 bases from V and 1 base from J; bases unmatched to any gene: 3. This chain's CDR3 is CASSLQGASYNEQFF. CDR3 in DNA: TGTGCCAGCAGTTTACAGGGGGCATCCTACAATGAGCAGTTCTTC.

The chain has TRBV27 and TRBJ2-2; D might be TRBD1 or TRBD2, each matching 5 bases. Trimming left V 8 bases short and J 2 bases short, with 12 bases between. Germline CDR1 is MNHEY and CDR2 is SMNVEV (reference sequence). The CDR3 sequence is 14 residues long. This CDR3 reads CASGGWGNTGELFF. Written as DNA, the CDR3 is TGTGCCAGCGGGGGTTGGGGAAACACCGGGGAGCTGTTTTTT.

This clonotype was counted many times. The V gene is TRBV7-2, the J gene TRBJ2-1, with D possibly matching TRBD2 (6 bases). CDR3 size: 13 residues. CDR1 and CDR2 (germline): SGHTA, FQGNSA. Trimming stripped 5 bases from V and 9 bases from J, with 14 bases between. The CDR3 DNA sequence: TGTGCCAGCAGCCCATACGGGAGTCGTGAGCAGTTCTTC. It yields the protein CASSPYGSREQFF.

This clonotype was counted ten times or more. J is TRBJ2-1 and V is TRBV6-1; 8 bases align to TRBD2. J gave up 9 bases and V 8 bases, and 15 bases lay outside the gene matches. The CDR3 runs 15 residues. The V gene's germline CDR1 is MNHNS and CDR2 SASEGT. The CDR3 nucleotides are TGTGCCAGCGGAGCGGCGGGAGGACGCAGAGGTGAGCAGTTCTTC. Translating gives CASGAAGGRRGEQFF.

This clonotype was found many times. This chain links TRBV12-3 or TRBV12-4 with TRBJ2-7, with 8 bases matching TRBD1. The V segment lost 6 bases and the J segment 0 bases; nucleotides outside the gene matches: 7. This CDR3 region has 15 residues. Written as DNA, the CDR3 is TGTGCCAGCAGACTCGACAGGGGAAGCTCCTACGAGCAGTACTTC. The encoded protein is CASRLDRGSSYEQYF.

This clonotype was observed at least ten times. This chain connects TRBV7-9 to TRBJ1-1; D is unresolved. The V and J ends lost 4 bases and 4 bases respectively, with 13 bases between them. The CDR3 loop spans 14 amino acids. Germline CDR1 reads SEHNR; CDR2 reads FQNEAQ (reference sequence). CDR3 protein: CASSSHPTITEAFF. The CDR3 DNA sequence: TGTGCCAGCAGCTCCCACCCAACCATCACTGAAGCTTTCTTT.

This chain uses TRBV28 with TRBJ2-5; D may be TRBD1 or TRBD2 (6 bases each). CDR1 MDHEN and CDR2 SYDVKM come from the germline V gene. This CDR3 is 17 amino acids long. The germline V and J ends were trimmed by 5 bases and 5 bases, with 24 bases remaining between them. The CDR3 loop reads CASSPIPGAGTGETQYF. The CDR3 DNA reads TGTGCCAGCAGTCCTATTCCGGGGGCGGGAACCGGTGAGACCCAGTACTTC. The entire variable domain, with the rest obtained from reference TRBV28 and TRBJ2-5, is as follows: DVKVTQSSRYLVKRTGEKVFLECVQDMDHENMFWYRQDPGLGLRLIYFSYDVKMKEKGDIPEGYSVSREKKERFSLILESASTNQTSMYLCASSPIPGAGTGETQYFGPGTRLLVL.